Listed below are T cell receptor beta chains from one sample, sequenced in a study of blood T cell repertoires in COVID-19. Assay: immunoSEQ multiplex PCR; the TCRdb copy retains only in-frame clones and omits some. The sample includes some 200,000 clones, 70% to 90% of them seen just once. The sample comprised peripheral blood. Receptors were obtained from a woman in her fifties or sixties with acute or convalescent COVID-19. Both conserved end residues are trimmed from each CDR3.

j_gene: TRBJ2-3; v_gene: TRBV24-1; CDR3aa: ATSGSSGVGTDTQY
j_gene: TRBJ2-7; v_gene: TRBV2; CDR3aa: ASSDDRQDREAYEQY
j_gene: TRBJ1-4; v_gene: TRBV7-9; CDR3aa: ASSLFQGEKLF
j_gene: TRBJ1-1; v_gene: TRBV10-3; CDR3aa: AISDPRTDHEAF
j_gene: TRBJ1-2; v_gene: TRBV12-3/TRBV12-4; CDR3aa: ASTSVADGYT
j_gene: TRBJ1-2; v_gene: TRBV10-3; CDR3aa: AISESSTEGYGYT
j_gene: TRBJ1-2; v_gene: TRBV25-1; CDR3aa: ASSDPRTDTNYGYT
j_gene: TRBJ2-1; v_gene: TRBV11-2; CDR3aa: ASSLVRAVSYNEQF
j_gene: TRBJ1-1; v_gene: TRBV28; CDR3aa: ASRPGHNTEAF
j_gene: TRBJ1-3; v_gene: TRBV7-2; CDR3aa: ASSLGGTGRSLGNTIY
j_gene: TRBJ2-7; v_gene: TRBV3-1/TRBV3-2; CDR3aa: ASSFSGGSLYEQY
j_gene: TRBJ1-5; v_gene: TRBV6-5; CDR3aa: ASRGTGDQPQH
j_gene: TRBJ2-7; v_gene: TRBV2; CDR3aa: ASSPTGQGPSEQY
j_gene: TRBJ2-3; v_gene: TRBV21-1; CDR3aa: ASSKFPGGSGTDTQY
j_gene: TRBJ1-1; v_gene: TRBV18; CDR3aa: ASSYTRGGDTEAF
j_gene: TRBJ1-5; v_gene: TRBV6-5; CDR3aa: ASSPARGQPQH
j_gene: TRBJ2-1; v_gene: TRBV10-3; CDR3aa: AISDVLAGGGEQF
j_gene: TRBJ2-3; v_gene: TRBV7-6; CDR3aa: ASSDVAGGPDTQY
j_gene: TRBJ2-7; v_gene: TRBV9; CDR3aa: ASSRAGRPYEQY
j_gene: TRBJ2-3; v_gene: TRBV5-4; CDR3aa: ASSIQRAGGPEGQY
j_gene: TRBJ1-5; v_gene: TRBV2; CDR3aa: ASSFERDSNQPQH
j_gene: TRBJ1-1; v_gene: TRBV30; CDR3aa: AWRDSMNTEAF
j_gene: TRBJ2-3; v_gene: TRBV30; CDR3aa: AWRDGTGGFSDTQY
j_gene: TRBJ2-1; v_gene: TRBV11-2; CDR3aa: ASSLLGTEQF
j_gene: TRBJ2-7; v_gene: TRBV4-2; CDR3aa: ASSRHRAGQSSYEQY
j_gene: TRBJ2-2; v_gene: TRBV6-2/TRBV6-3; CDR3aa: ASGRDRVLGLF
j_gene: TRBJ2-1; v_gene: TRBV5-6; CDR3aa: ASSFGPPRRGGNEQF
j_gene: TRBJ1-6; v_gene: TRBV5-6; CDR3aa: ASSSGPNSPLH
j_gene: TRBJ2-3; v_gene: TRBV30; CDR3aa: AWSVPWRGVVDTQY
j_gene: TRBJ1-2; v_gene: TRBV24-1; CDR3aa: ATSDLDRYDYGYT
j_gene: TRBJ2-7; v_gene: TRBV18; CDR3aa: ASSRGQGPSYEQY
j_gene: TRBJ2-1; v_gene: TRBV7-2; CDR3aa: ASSSWREGGNEQF
j_gene: TRBJ2-1; v_gene: TRBV29-1; CDR3aa: SVRGYNEQF
j_gene: TRBJ1-1; v_gene: TRBV7-2; CDR3aa: ASSLVARGNTEAF
j_gene: TRBJ2-1; v_gene: TRBV19; CDR3aa: ASSIMGQGSYNEQF
j_gene: TRBJ2-7; v_gene: TRBV6-5; CDR3aa: ASSYSRPETHYEQY
j_gene: TRBJ1-1; v_gene: TRBV19; CDR3aa: ATCSTGGRTEAF
j_gene: TRBJ2-7; v_gene: TRBV18; CDR3aa: ASSPPSGTGRSYEQY
j_gene: TRBJ2-7; v_gene: TRBV9; CDR3aa: ASSGRGGVYEQY
j_gene: TRBJ2-3; v_gene: TRBV6-5; CDR3aa: ASSYVRSTDTQY
j_gene: TRBJ2-3; v_gene: TRBV19; CDR3aa: ASSIGWATDTQY
j_gene: TRBJ2-3; v_gene: TRBV19; CDR3aa: ASSISGGVDTQY
j_gene: TRBJ1-4; v_gene: TRBV19; CDR3aa: AAGGEYYEKLF
j_gene: TRBJ2-2; v_gene: TRBV7-2; CDR3aa: ASSLGLAGGFTGELF
j_gene: TRBJ2-1; v_gene: TRBV9; CDR3aa: ASSSVSSGNYNEQF
j_gene: TRBJ1-2; v_gene: TRBV20-1; CDR3aa: SAPYYGYT
j_gene: TRBJ2-1; v_gene: TRBV18; CDR3aa: ASSPGTGDNEQF
j_gene: TRBJ2-5; v_gene: TRBV24-1; CDR3aa: ATSQGTGQETQY
j_gene: TRBJ1-2; v_gene: TRBV29-1; CDR3aa: SGTGTGAGGYT
j_gene: TRBJ1-5; v_gene: TRBV4-3; CDR3aa: ASSQEQGAVNQPQH